The clone carrying this T cell receptor (beta chain) was found a few times. Its antigen is unidentified. This record belongs to a study of T cell repertoires in cytomegalovirus infection. Study-wide background: It was the public TCR beta signatures that indicated both CMV infection and matching HLA type. Study conclusions and caveats: CMV-specific HLA-C-restricted TCR beta clonotypes dominated the ex vivo response. Of the TCR beta families, the public ones yielded a cumulative frequency that identified carriers of CMV plus the relevant HLA.

This CDR3 contains 14 residues. Per germline, CDR1 MGHDK and CDR2 SYGVNS. V was trimmed by 2 bases and J by 5 bases, leaving 10 bases between them. In TCRdb, the reads were re-called with MiXCR into one record per CDR3 protein. Of about 130,000 distinct CDR3 sequences in the sample, almost 9% were seen once. Sequencing was carried out using PBMCs. The receptor's source is a human donor in good health (CMV status not recorded). Some clones in this sample may be carry-over from other donors' samples. The chain couples TRBV25-1 to TRBJ2-1; D is unresolved. DNA of the CDR3: TGTGCCAGCAGTGAAATGGTTACAAACAATGAGCAGTTCTTC. Translation: CASSEMVTNNEQFF.